The entry below describes one T cell receptor (beta chain). J gave up 8 bases and V 0 bases, and 8 bases lay outside the gene matches. CDR3 length: 16 amino acids. Germline assignment: CDR1 KGHSH and CDR2 LQKENI. The data originate from a study of blood T cell repertoires in COVID-19. Authors' analysis steps: How many nucleated cells were present was estimated from reference gene primer amplification. The protocol was immunoSEQ multiplex PCR, while the TCRdb copy is restricted to in-frame clones and leaves out a portion. V and J calls and clone size come straight from that table; D and trimming were deduced from the DNA. The table records 21,000 or so clones, 70% to 90% of them present only once.

V and J are TRBV18 and TRBJ1-4; 8 bases are a match to TRBD1. The sample was peripheral blood. This receptor was taken from a human donor in a cohort sampled during active COVID-19. The donor label of this sample is uncertain. CDR3 region: CASSPPQTGVGEKLFF. The CDR3 region has the DNA TGTGCCAGCTCACCACCGCAGACAGGGGTTGGCGAAAAACTGTTTTTT.